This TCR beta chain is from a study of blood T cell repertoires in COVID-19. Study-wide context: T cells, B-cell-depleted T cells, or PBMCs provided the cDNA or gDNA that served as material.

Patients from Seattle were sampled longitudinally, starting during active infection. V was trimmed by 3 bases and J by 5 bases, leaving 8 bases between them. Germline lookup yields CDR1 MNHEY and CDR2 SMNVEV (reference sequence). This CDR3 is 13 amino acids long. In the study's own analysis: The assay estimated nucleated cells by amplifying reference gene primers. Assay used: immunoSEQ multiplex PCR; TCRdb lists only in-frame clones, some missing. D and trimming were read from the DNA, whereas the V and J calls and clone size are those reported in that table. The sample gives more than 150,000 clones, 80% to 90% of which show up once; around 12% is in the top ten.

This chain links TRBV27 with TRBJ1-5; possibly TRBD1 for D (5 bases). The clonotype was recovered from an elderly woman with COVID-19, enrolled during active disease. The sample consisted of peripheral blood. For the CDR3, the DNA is TGTGCCAGCAGTTTTGACAGCTATCAGCCCCAGCATTTT. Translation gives CASSFDSYQPQHF.